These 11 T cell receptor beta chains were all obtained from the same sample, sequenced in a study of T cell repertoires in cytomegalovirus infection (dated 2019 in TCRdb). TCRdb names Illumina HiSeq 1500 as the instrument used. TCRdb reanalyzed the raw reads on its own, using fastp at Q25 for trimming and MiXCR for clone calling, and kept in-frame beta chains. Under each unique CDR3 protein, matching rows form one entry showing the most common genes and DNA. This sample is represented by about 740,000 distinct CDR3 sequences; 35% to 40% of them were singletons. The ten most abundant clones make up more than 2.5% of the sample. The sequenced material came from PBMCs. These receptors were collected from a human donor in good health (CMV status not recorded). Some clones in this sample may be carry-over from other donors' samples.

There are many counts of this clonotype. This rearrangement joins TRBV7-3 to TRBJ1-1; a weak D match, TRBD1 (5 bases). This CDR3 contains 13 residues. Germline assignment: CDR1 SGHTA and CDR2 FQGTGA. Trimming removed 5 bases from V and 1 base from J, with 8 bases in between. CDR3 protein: CASSHGANTEAFF. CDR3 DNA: TGTGCCAGCAGCCACGGGGCGAACACTGAAGCTTTCTTT.

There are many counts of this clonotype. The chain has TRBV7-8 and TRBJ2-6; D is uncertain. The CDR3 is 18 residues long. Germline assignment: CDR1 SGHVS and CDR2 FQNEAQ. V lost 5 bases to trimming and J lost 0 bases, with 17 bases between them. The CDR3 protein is CASSPSGRIISGANVLTF. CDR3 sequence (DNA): TGTGCCAGCAGCCCTAGTGGCAGGATAATCTCTGGGGCCAACGTCCTGACTTTC.

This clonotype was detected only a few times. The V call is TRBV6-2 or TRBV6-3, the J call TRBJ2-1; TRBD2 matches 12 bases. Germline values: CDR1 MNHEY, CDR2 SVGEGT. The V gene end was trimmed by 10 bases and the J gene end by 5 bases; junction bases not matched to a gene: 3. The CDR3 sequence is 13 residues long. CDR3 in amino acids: CATTSGRNNEQFF. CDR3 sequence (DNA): TGTGCCACCACTAGCGGGAGGAACAATGAGCAGTTCTTC.

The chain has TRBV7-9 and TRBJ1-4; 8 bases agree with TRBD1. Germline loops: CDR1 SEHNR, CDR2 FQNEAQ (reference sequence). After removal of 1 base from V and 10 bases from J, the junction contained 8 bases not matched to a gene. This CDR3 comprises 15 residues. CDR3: CASSLGLDRVAKLFF. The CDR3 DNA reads TGTGCCAGCAGCTTAGGCTTGGACAGGGTCGCAAAACTGTTTTTT.

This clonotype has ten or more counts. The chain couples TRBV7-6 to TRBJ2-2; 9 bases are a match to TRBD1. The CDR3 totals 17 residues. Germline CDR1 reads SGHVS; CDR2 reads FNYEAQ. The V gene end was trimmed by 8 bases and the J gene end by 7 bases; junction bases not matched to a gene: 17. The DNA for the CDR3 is TGTGCCAGCCGATCACGGGGCCGGGACAGGGTTGGCGGGGAGCTGTTTTTT. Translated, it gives CASRSRGRDRVGGELFF.

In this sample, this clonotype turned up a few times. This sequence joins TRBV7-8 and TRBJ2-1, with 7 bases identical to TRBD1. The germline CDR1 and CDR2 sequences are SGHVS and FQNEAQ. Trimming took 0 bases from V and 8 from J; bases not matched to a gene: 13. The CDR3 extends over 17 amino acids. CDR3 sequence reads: CASSLASGQEGSYEQFF. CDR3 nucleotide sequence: TGTGCCAGCAGCTTAGCGTCAGGACAGGAAGGAAGCTATGAGCAGTTCTTC.

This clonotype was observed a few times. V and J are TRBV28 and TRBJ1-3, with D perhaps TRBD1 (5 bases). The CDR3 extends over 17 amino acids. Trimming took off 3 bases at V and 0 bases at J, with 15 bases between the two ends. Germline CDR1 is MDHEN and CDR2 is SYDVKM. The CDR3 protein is CASSFWQGDPSGNTIYF. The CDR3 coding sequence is TGTGCCAGCAGTTTCTGGCAGGGAGACCCCTCTGGAAACACCATATATTTT.

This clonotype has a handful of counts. The CDR3 spells CAQILEGKVTYEQYF. CDR3 sequence (DNA): TGTGCCCAAATCCTCGAAGGAAAAGTTACCTACGAGCAGTACTTC. This chain uses TRBV6-1 with TRBJ2-7; D gene unclear. Trimming left V 11 bases short and J 2 bases short, with 22 bases between. The CDR3 is made up of 15 amino acids. Germline CDR1 is MNHNS and CDR2 is SASEGT.

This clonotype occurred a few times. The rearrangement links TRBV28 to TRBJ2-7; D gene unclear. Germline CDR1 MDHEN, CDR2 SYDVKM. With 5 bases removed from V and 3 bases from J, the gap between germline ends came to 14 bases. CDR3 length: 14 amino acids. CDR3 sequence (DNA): TGTGCCAGCAGTCACGCGAGGCTTCGCTACGAGCAGTACTTC. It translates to CASSHARLRYEQYF.

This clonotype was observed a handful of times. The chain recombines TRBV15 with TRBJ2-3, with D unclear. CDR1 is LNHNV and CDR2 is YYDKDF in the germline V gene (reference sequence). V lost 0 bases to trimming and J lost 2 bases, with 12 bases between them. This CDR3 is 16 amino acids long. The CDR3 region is CATSREGWGNTDTQYF. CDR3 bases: TGTGCCACCAGCAGAGAAGGCTGGGGAAACACAGATACGCAGTATTTT. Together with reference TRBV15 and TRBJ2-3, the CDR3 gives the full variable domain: DAMVIQNPRYQVTQFGKPVTLSCSQTLNHNVMYWYQQKSSQAPKLLFHYYDKDFNNEADTPDNFQSRRPNTSFCFLDIRSPGLGDTAMYLCATSREGWGNTDTQYFGPGTRLTVL.

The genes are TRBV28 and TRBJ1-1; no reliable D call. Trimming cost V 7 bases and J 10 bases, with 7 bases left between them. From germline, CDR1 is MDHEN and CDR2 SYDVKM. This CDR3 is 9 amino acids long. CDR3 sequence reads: CASTPAAFF. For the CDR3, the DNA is TGTGCCAGCACCCCCGCAGCTTTCTTT.